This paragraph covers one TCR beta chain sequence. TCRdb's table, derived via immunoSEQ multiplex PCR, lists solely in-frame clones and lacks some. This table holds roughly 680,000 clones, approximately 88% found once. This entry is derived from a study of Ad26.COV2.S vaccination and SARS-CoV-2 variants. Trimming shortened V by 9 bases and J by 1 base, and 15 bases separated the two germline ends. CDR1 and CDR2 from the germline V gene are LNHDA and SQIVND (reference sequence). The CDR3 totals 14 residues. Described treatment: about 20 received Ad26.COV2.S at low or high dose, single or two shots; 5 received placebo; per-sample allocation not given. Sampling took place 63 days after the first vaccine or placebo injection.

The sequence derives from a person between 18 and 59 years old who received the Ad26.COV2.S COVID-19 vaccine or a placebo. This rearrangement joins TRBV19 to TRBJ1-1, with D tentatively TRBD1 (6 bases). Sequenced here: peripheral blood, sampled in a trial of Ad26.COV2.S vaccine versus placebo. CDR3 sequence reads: CASRRGAGNTEAFF. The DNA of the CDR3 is TGTGCCAGCCGCCGGGGGGCAGGGAACACTGAAGCTTTCTTT.